The clone carrying this TCR beta chain was detected only once. Its antigen is unknown. Per germline, CDR1 ENHRY and CDR2 SYGVKD. V lost 6 bases and J lost 1, with 9 bases in between. The CDR3 contains 13 residues. This sample is drawn from a study of T cell responses to AZD1222 COVID-19 vaccine. Profiled with immunoSEQ multiplex PCR; TCRdb holds only in-frame clones, not every one. The data hold approximately 150,000 clones, with 80% to 95% observed a single time. Study observations and caveats: In the spike-specific TCR repertoire, nearly half reportedly target unmutated variant regions. Without day 14 samples, only post-peak T cell repertoires were studied. Mapped onto spike, vaccine-associated CD4 TCRs spanned it and were dominant at 160-218 and 743-854.

The sequence came from an adult who received the AZD1222 COVID-19 vaccine. V usage is TRBV10-3 and J usage is TRBJ1-2; D unclear. The source was peripheral blood, collected 28 days after the second AZD1222 dose. CDR3 coding DNA: TGTGCCATCAGCGACGGTAATAACTATGGCTACACCTTC. Translation: CAISDGNNYGYTF.